One sample yielded the 28 T cell receptor beta chains listed below, sequenced in a study of blood T cell repertoires in COVID-19. Some clones are missing from TCRdb's copy, which holds only in-frame ones; the method was immunoSEQ multiplex PCR. The table lists roughly 200,000 clones, roughly 82% of them singletons. Sample: peripheral blood. These TCRs come from a woman aged 60-75 years with COVID-19, enrolled during active disease.

The chain links TRBV18 to TRBJ2-2, with a weak D call TRBD1 (6 bases). CDR1 and CDR2 from the germline V gene are KGHSH and LQKENI. Trimming shortened V by 2 bases and J by 6 bases, and 7 bases separated the two germline ends. This CDR3 is 13 amino acids long. The CDR3 loop is CASSPGTSGELFF. The CDR3 DNA reads as TGTGCCAGCTCACCAGGGACATCCGGGGAGCTGTTTTTT.

The rearrangement uses TRBV7-2 and TRBJ2-1, with 11 bases matching TRBD2. The CDR3 spans 17 residues. The ends lost 5 bases at V and 0 bases at J; junction bases unmatched: 6. Germline V gene sequence: CDR1 SGHTA, CDR2 FQGNSA. The CDR3 DNA follows: TGTGCCAGCAGCCCTCGGACTAGCGGGTCCTCCTACAATGAGCAGTTCTTC. It is translated as CASSPRTSGSSYNEQFF.

The chain uses TRBV7-2 and TRBJ2-1; TRBD2 aligns across 8 bases. This CDR3 spans 14 amino acids. After removal of 5 bases from V and 4 bases from J, the junction contained 4 bases not matched to a gene. In germline, CDR1 is SGHTA, CDR2 FQGNSA. The CDR3 DNA reads as TGTGCCAGCAGCCGCCGGGGGGGTTACAATGAGCAGTTCTTC. Its protein product is CASSRRGGYNEQFF.

The genes are TRBV6-1 and TRBJ1-5; maybe TRBD1 (6 bases). Trimming cost V 0 bases and J 5 bases, with 11 bases left between them. Germline values: CDR1 MNHNS, CDR2 SASEGT. The CDR3 runs 15 residues. The CDR3 region is CASSEAGGPYQPQHF. In DNA, the CDR3 is TGTGCCAGCAGTGAAGCAGGGGGTCCCTATCAGCCCCAGCATTTT.

In its sample, this clone was seen a few times. V is TRBV9 and J is TRBJ1-2, with D unresolved. This CDR3 is 16 amino acids long. The germline V gene encodes CDR1 SGDLS and CDR2 YYNGEE. Trimming removed 4 bases at V and 6 bases at J, with 22 bases between. CDR3 residues: CASSRTVGLQDDGYTF. CDR3 DNA sequence: TGTGCCAGCAGCCGAACCGTTGGGCTGCAGGATGATGGCTACACCTTC.

This clone was seen only once. The J gene is TRBJ2-2, the V gene TRBV16; TRBD2 agrees at 8 bases. The CDR3 has 16 amino acids. Per germline, CDR1 KGHSY and CDR2 FQNENV. The V segment lost 4 bases and the J segment 4 bases; nucleotides outside the gene matches: 8. The CDR3 nucleotides are TGTGCCAGCAGCCCTCTACTAGCGGTATCCACCGGGGAGCTGTTTTTT. Protein product: CASSPLLAVSTGELFF.

The V call is TRBV19, the J call TRBJ1-2; perhaps TRBD1 as D (5 bases). Trimming removed 1 base from V and 6 bases from J, with 15 bases in between. CDR1 and CDR2 from the germline V gene are LNHDA and SQIVND (reference sequence). This CDR3 spans 15 amino acids. The CDR3 protein is CASSIARQGRNGYTF. Here the CDR3 DNA reads TGTGCCAGTAGTATAGCCCGGCAGGGTCGGAATGGCTACACCTTC.

This chain links TRBV6-5 with TRBJ2-1; 10 nucleotides agree with TRBD1. With 7 bases clipped from V and 6 bases from J, the junction kept 6 bases outside the gene matches. The CDR3 is made up of 14 amino acids. Germline V gene data show CDR1 as MNHEY and CDR2 as SVGAGI. CDR3: CASNGQGGGNEQFF. The CDR3 nucleotides are TGTGCCAGCAATGGACAGGGGGGAGGCAATGAGCAGTTCTTC.

V is TRBV3-1 (or the pseudogene TRBV3-2) and J is TRBJ2-1, with TRBD2 matching over 10 bases. The length of the CDR3 is 17 residues. Germline V gives CDR1 LGHDT, CDR2 YNNKEL (reference sequence). V lost 0 bases and J lost 4; bases outside the gene matches: 6. CDR3 sequence (DNA): TGTGCCAGCAGCCAAGATGAACTAGCGGGGTTATACAATGAGCAGTTCTTC. Its protein is CASSQDELAGLYNEQFF.

The chain uses TRBV19 and TRBJ2-1, with 11 nucleotides matching TRBD2. Looked up from germline, CDR1 is LNHDA and CDR2 is SQIVND (reference sequence). CDR3 size: 19 residues. V lost 5 bases and J lost 4; bases outside the gene matches: 16. The CDR3 reads CASSPPGGSGRADYNEQFF. The DNA for the CDR3 is TGTGCCAGTAGTCCCCCGGGGGGTAGCGGGAGGGCCGATTACAATGAGCAGTTCTTC.

This clone was counted only a few times. This chain links TRBV6-5 with TRBJ2-7; 7 bases map to TRBD1. The germline V gene has CDR1 MNHEY and CDR2 SVGAGI. V was pared by 5 bases and J by 6 bases, with 13 bases of the junction left unmatched. The CDR3 length is 15 residues. CDR3 nucleotides: TGTGCCAGCAGTAGGACAGGATATCGTGTTCCCGAGCAGTACGTC. Residues: CASSRTGYRVPEQYV.

The chain combines TRBV2 with TRBJ2-1; maybe TRBD2 (6 bases). Germline V gene sequence: CDR1 SNHLY, CDR2 FYNNEI. The CDR3 spans 13 residues. With 10 bases removed from V and 2 bases from J, the gap between germline ends came to 12 bases. CDR3 nucleotides: TGTGCCACCCGGGAGCAAACCTACAATGAGCAGTTCTTC. It specifies CATREQTYNEQFF.

The J gene is TRBJ2-5, the V gene TRBV9; possibly TRBD1 for D (6 bases). V was cut by 1 base and J by 2 bases, with 9 bases left in between. The CDR3 contains 14 residues. CDR1 is SGDLS and CDR2 is YYNGEE in the germline V gene. As DNA, the CDR3 is TGTGCCAGCAGCGTACAGGGGTGGCAAGAGACCCAGTACTTC. This encodes CASSVQGWQETQYF. Full variable domain (remainder filled in from reference TRBV9 and TRBJ2-5): DSGVTQTPKHLITATGQRVTLRCSPRSGDLSVYWYQQSLDQGLQFLIQYYNGEERAKGNILERFSAQQFPDLHSELNLSSLELGDSALYFCASSVQGWQETQYFGPGTRLLVL.

CDR3 DNA: TGTGCCAGCAGCCAGGGGACAGCGGGCATTCAGTACTTC. This sequence encodes CASSQGTAGIQYF. The chain combines TRBV3-1 (or the pseudogene TRBV3-2) with TRBJ2-4, with a possible D match to TRBD1 (7 bases). CDR1 is LGHDT and CDR2 is YNNKEL in the germline V gene (reference sequence). The CDR3 length is 13 residues. V was cut by 3 bases and J by 9 bases, with 12 bases left in between.

The chain joins TRBV5-1 to TRBJ2-3; TRBD1 matches 9 bases. The CDR3 length is 16 residues. V lost 0 bases and J lost 2; bases outside the gene matches: 4. CDR1 and CDR2 from the germline V gene are SGHRS and YFSETQ. The CDR3 is CASSLEGQGYTDTQYF. The CDR3 coding sequence is TGCGCCAGCAGCTTGGAGGGACAGGGATACACAGATACGCAGTATTTT.

This rearrangement joins TRBV6-6 to TRBJ2-7; possible D gene TRBD2, 5 bases. Trimming cost V 6 bases and J 5 bases, with 23 bases left between them. CDR1 MNHNY and CDR2 SVGAGI come from the germline V gene (reference sequence). The CDR3 is 16 residues long. DNA for the CDR3: TGTGCCAGCAGCCCTCTCGGCTTGGGGAGATGGAACGAGCAGTACTTC. It codes for CASSPLGLGRWNEQYF.

This chain links TRBV9 with TRBJ1-1; TRBD1 matches at 8 bases. J lost 0 bases, V lost 5 bases, and 9 bases had no gene match. The CDR3 has 16 amino acids. CDR1 and CDR2 from the germline V gene are SGDLS and YYNGEE. Here the CDR3 reads CASSPGSRGLNTEAFF. CDR3 in DNA: TGTGCCAGCAGTCCTGGGAGCAGGGGGCTGAACACTGAAGCTTTCTTT.

The chain recombines TRBV10-2 with TRBJ2-7, with a tentative D call TRBD1 (6 bases). The CDR3 extends over 12 amino acids. From germline, CDR1 is WSHSY and CDR2 SAAADI. Trimming shortened V by 7 bases and J by 7 bases, and 14 bases separated the two germline ends. The DNA of the CDR3 is TGCGCCAGCAATCTGGGCCAGGGGGAGCAGTACTTC. Protein sequence: CASNLGQGEQYF.

This chain connects TRBV11-3 to TRBJ2-7, with 8 nucleotides matching TRBD2. From germline, CDR1 is SGHNT and CDR2 YENEEA. CDR3 length: 13 residues. V was pared by 6 bases and J by 3 bases, with 4 bases of the junction left unmatched. Here the CDR3 DNA reads TGTGCCAGCAGTCTAGCGGGCCACTACGAGCAGTACTTC. It translates to CASSLAGHYEQYF.

J is TRBJ2-3 and V is TRBV5-1; tentative D call: TRBD2 (5 bases). This CDR3 comprises 16 residues. The V and J ends lost 8 bases and 4 bases respectively, with 23 bases between them. Germline CDR1 reads SGHRS; CDR2 reads YFSETQ. CDR3 residues: CASNFGTRHFSDTQYF. The CDR3 nucleotides are TGCGCCAGTAACTTTGGAACTAGGCATTTCTCAGATACGCAGTATTTT. Full variable domain (rest looked up from reference TRBV5-1 and TRBJ2-3): KAGVTQTPRYLIKTRGQQVTLSCSPISGHRSVSWYQQTPGQGLQFLFEYFSETQRNKGNFPGRFSGRQFSNSRSEMNVSTLELGDSALYLCASNFGTRHFSDTQYFGPGTRLTVL.

This clone was counted between two and nine times. This chain uses TRBV5-1 with TRBJ2-3; 14 bases align to TRBD2. V was pared by 4 bases and J by 2 bases, with 9 bases of the junction left unmatched. This CDR3 has 18 residues. The germline CDR1 and CDR2 sequences are SGHRS and YFSETQ. CDR3 nucleotide sequence: TGCGCCAGCAGCCTAGGACTAGCGGGGGGCCCATTCACAGATACGCAGTATTTT. Protein sequence: CASSLGLAGGPFTDTQYF.

This clone appeared a single time. The gene calls are TRBV28 and TRBJ2-7, with 9 bases lining up with TRBD1. V shed 6 bases and J 0 bases; nucleotides not matched to a gene: 6. Germline CDR1 and CDR2: MDHEN and SYDVKM. There are 15 residues in the CDR3. CDR3 DNA: TGTGCCAGCAGCCCTCCGGGACAGGGCTCCTACGAGCAGTACGTC. Translation gives CASSPPGQGSYEQYV.

The J gene is TRBJ1-1, the V gene TRBV25-1, with 8 bases fitting TRBD1. The J segment lost 5 bases and the V segment lost 7 bases, leaving 9 bases of the junction unmatched. The CDR3 contains 14 residues. Germline values: CDR1 MGHDK, CDR2 SYGVNS. The CDR3 sequence: CASTSRTGWTEAFF. For the CDR3, the DNA is TGTGCCAGCACCTCCAGGACAGGGTGGACTGAAGCTTTCTTT. Together with reference TRBV25-1 and TRBJ1-1, the CDR3 gives the full variable domain: EADIYQTPRYLVIGTGKKITLECSQTMGHDKMYWYQQDPGMELHLIHYSYGVNSTEKGDLSSESTVSRIRTEHFPLTLESARPSHTSQYLCASTSRTGWTEAFFGQGTRLTVV.

The J gene is TRBJ1-5, the V gene TRBV6-5; a possible D gene is TRBD1 (6 bases). From germline, CDR1 is MNHEY and CDR2 SVGAGI. Deletions cut 7 bases from V and 6 bases from J, with 10 bases between. The CDR3 has 12 amino acids. In nucleotides, the CDR3 is TGTGCCAGCAAATCAGGGGTTCAGCCCCAGCATTTT. It specifies CASKSGVQPQHF.

The V call is TRBV4-1, the J call TRBJ2-1, with 9 nucleotides matching TRBD2. V was pared by 2 bases and J by 5 bases, with 7 bases of the junction left unmatched. CDR3 length: 16 residues. Germline V gives CDR1 MGHRA, CDR2 YSYEKL. CDR3 loop: CASSQTDSGSHNEQFF. CDR3 nucleotide sequence: TGCGCCAGCAGCCAAACTGATAGCGGGAGCCACAATGAGCAGTTCTTC.

The chain recombines TRBV6-6 with TRBJ2-1, with 8 bases fitting TRBD2. The germline CDR1 and CDR2 sequences are MNHNY and SVGAGI (reference sequence). With 6 bases clipped from V and 7 bases from J, the junction kept 8 bases outside the gene matches. This CDR3 comprises 14 residues. CDR3 bases: TGTGCCAGCAGGGAGGGGACTAGATTAAATGAGCAGTTCTTC. Its translation is CASREGTRLNEQFF.

The chain combines TRBV29-1 with TRBJ2-1; D is perhaps TRBD2 (6 bases). The ends were cut back, 4 bases at V and 9 bases at J, with 13 bases in the middle. The length of the CDR3 is 12 residues. CDR1 is SQVTM, CDR2 ANQGSEA, per germline. CDR3 region: CSVVYGGREQFF. CDR3 sequence (DNA): TGCAGCGTTGTTTACGGAGGGCGTGAGCAGTTCTTC.

On this clone itself: Other DNA sequences of this sample code for an identical CDR3. V and J are TRBV19 and TRBJ2-7, with 11 bases aligning to TRBD2. V trimming: 1 base; J trimming: 2 bases; junction bases outside the gene matches: 1. Germline CDR1 LNHDA, CDR2 SQIVND (reference sequence). The CDR3 length is 15 residues. Written as DNA, the CDR3 is TGTGCCAGTAGTATAGGACTAGCGGGAACCTACGAGCAGTACTTC. Protein sequence: CASSIGLAGTYEQYF.